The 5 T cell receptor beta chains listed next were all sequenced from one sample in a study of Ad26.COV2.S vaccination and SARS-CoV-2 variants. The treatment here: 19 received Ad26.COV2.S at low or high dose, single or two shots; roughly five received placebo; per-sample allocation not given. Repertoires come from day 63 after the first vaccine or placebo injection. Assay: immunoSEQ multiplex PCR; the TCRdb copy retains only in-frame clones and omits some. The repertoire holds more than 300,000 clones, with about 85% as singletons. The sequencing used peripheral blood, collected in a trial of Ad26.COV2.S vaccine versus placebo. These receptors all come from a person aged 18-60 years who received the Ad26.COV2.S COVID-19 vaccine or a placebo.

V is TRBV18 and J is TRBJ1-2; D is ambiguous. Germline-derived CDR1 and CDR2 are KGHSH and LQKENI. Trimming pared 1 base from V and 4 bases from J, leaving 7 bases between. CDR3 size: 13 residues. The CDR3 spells CASSPRGGYGYTF. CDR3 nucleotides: TGTGCCAGCTCACCACGGGGTGGCTATGGCTACACCTTC. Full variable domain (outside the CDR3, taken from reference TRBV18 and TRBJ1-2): NAGVMQNPRHLVRRRGQEARLRCSPMKGHSHVYWYRQLPEEGLKFMVYLQKENIIDESGMPKERFSAEFPKEGPSILRIQQVVRGDSAAYFCASSPRGGYGYTFGSGTRLTVV.

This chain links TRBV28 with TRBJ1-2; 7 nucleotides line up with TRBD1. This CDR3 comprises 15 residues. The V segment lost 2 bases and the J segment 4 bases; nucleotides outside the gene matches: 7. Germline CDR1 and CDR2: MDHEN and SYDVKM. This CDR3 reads CASSLHQQGTYGYTF. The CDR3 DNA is TGTGCCAGCAGTTTACACCAACAGGGGACCTATGGCTACACCTTC.

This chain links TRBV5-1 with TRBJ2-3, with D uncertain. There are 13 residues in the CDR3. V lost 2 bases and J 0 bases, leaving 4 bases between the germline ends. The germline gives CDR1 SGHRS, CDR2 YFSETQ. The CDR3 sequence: CASSLTSTDTQYF. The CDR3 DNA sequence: TGCGCCAGCAGCTTAACTAGCACAGATACGCAGTATTTT.

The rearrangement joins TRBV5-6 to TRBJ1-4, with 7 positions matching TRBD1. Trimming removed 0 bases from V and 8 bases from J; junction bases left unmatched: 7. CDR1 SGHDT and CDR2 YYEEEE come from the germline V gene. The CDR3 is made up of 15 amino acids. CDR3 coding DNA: TGTGCCAGCAGCTTGGAAGTGACAGGGAAGGAAAAACTGTTTTTT. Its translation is CASSLEVTGKEKLFF.

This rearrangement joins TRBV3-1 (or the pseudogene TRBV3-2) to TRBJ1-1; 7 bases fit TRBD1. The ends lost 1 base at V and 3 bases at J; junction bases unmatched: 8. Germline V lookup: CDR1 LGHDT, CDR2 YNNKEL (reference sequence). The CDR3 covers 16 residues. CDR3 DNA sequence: TGTGCCAGCAGCCAAGCACGCCCGACAGGGCACACTGAAGCTTTCTTT. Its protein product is CASSQARPTGHTEAFF.